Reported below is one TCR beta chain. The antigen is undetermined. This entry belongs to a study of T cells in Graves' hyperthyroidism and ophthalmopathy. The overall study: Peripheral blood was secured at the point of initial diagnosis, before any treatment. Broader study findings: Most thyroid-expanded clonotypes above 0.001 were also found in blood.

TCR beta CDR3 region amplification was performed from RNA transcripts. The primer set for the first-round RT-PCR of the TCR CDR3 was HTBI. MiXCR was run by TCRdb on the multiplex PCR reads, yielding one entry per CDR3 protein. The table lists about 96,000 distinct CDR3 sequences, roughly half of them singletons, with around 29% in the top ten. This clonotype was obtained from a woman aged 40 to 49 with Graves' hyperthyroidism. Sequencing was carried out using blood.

The CDR3 DNA follows: TGTGCCAGCAGCTTCCCAGCTCAAGAGACCCAGTACTTC. Translation gives CASSFPAQETQYF. The V and J genes are TRBV7-2 and TRBJ2-5, with D unresolved. Between the trimmed V and J ends, which lost 3 bases and 2 bases, there was a span of 7 bases. Germline CDR1 SGHTA, CDR2 FQGNSA. The CDR3 length is 13 residues.